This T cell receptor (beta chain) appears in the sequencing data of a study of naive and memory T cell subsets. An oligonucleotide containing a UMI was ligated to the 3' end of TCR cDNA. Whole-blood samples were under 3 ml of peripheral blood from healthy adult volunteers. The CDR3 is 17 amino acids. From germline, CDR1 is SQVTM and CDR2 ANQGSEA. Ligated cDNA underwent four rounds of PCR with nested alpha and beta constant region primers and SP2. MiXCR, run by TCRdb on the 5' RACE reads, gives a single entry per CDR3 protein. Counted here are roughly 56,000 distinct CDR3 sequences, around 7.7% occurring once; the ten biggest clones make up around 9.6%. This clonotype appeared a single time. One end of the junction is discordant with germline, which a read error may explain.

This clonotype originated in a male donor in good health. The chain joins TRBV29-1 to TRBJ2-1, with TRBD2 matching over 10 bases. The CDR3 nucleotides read TGCAGCGTTGAAGACTCCATTCTAGCGGGAGTGGGCAATGAGCGGTTCTTC. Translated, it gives CSVEDSILAGVGNERFF.